The 19 T cell receptor beta chains in this list originate from one sample, sequenced in a study of response to subunit inactivated influenza vaccine. TCRdb independently ran MiXCR on the RT-PCR reads; one entry per CDR3 protein. In the table there are 150,000 to 200,000 distinct CDR3 sequences, approximately 10% of which are singletons. The starting material was non-naive T cells sorted from PBMCs, obtained roughly 46 days after vaccination. The receptors were sampled from a man aged 45-65 years who received an inactivated influenza vaccine.

Note on this clonotype: The junction shows a germline mismatch at one end, possibly a read error. The rearrangement uses TRBV27 and TRBJ2-1; 7 bases map to TRBD1. This CDR3 region has 14 residues. CDR1 MNHEY and CDR2 SMNVEV come from the germline V gene (reference sequence). CDR3 sequence: CASSSGQFNKEQFF. The DNA of the CDR3 is TGTGCCAGCAGTTCGGGACAGTTCAACAAGGAGCAGTTCTTC.

This clonotype occurred many times. The chain employs TRBV3-1 and TRBJ1-1; D call uncertain. From germline, CDR1 is LGHDT and CDR2 YNNKEL (reference sequence). CDR3 length: 14 amino acids. V was shortened by 4 bases and J by 3 bases, with 12 bases between the two germline ends. The CDR3 reads CASSLGVLHTEAFF. In DNA, the CDR3 is TGTGCCAGCAGCCTTGGTGTTCTACACACTGAAGCTTTCTTT. The whole variable domain, remainder taken from reference TRBV3-1 and TRBJ1-1, is DTAVSQTPKYLVTQMGNDKSIKCEQNLGHDTMYWYKQDSKKFLKIMFSYNNKELIINETVPNRFSPKSPDKAHLNLHINSLELGDSAVYFCASSLGVLHTEAFFGQGTRLTVV.

This clonotype was picked up a small number of times. The V call is TRBV7-2, the J call TRBJ2-1; possible D gene TRBD2, 6 bases. V was shortened by 1 base and J by 6 bases, with 19 bases between the two germline ends. This CDR3 is built from 17 residues. Germline CDR1 SGHTA, CDR2 FQGNSA. The CDR3, as DNA: TGTGCCAGCAGCTTAGGTGGGATGGCGGGAACGGGCAATGAGCAGTTCTTC. Its protein product is CASSLGGMAGTGNEQFF.

The chain has TRBV7-2 and TRBJ2-1; TRBD2 might be the D (6 bases). The V and J ends lost 4 bases and 6 bases respectively, with 22 bases between them. The CDR3 loop spans 17 amino acids. Germline V gene data show CDR1 as SGHTA and CDR2 as FQGNSA. The CDR3 sequence is CASSSQFGAGPFNEQFF. The CDR3 nucleotides read TGTGCCAGCAGCTCGCAGTTTGGGGCGGGGCCTTTCAATGAGCAGTTCTTC.

A few counts support this clonotype. The chain links TRBV20-1 to TRBJ2-7, with D tentatively TRBD1 or TRBD2 (6 bases each). The CDR3 is 14 amino acids. Germline loops: CDR1 DFQATT, CDR2 SNEGSKA (reference sequence). V dropped 5 bases and J dropped 3 bases, with 17 bases sitting between them. CDR3 loop: CSAPNVRGHYEQYF. CDR3 nucleotides: TGCAGTGCTCCCAACGTCCGGGGGCACTACGAGCAGTACTTC.

This clonotype has a handful of counts. The V gene is TRBV11-3, the J gene TRBJ2-5; D call uncertain. The CDR3 runs 13 residues. The ends were cut back, 2 bases at V and 4 bases at J, with 8 bases in the middle. Germline V gene lookup returns CDR1 SGHNT and CDR2 YENEEA. The CDR3 coding sequence is TGTGCCAGCAGCTTAAACCAGAGAGAGACCCAGTACTTC. Protein product: CASSLNQRETQYF.

This clonotype was picked up many times. The chain is built from TRBV20-1 and TRBJ2-2; 7 bases are a match to TRBD2. J was trimmed by 1 base and V by 5 bases; bases with no gene match: 1. This CDR3 region has 13 residues. Germline loops: CDR1 DFQATT, CDR2 SNEGSKA (reference sequence). The CDR3 reads CSAASGNTGELFF. The CDR3 DNA reads as TGCAGTGCTGCTAGCGGGAACACCGGGGAGCTGTTTTTT.

There are many counts of this clonotype. V gene TRBV7-2 combines with J gene TRBJ1-5; D is unclear. Germline V lookup: CDR1 SGHTA, CDR2 FQGNSA. The ends were cut back, 5 bases at V and 0 bases at J, with 8 bases in the middle. The CDR3 consists of 14 residues. The CDR3 nucleotides are TGTGCCAGCAGCCCACTAAATAGCAATCAGCCCCAGCATTTT. It yields the protein CASSPLNSNQPQHF.

This rearrangement joins TRBV4-1 to TRBJ2-3; 13 nucleotides agree with TRBD2. Germline CDR1 MGHRA, CDR2 YSYEKL. V shed 2 bases, J shed 6 bases, and the junction held 11 bases outside the gene matches. This CDR3 spans 18 amino acids. The DNA of the CDR3 is TGCGCCAGCAGCCAAAACCCGGGACTAGCGGGACGGGGGGATACGCAGTATTTT. It codes for CASSQNPGLAGRGDTQYF.

The chain is built from TRBV10-1 and TRBJ2-3; TRBD2 is a possible D gene (6 bases). Germline loops: CDR1 WNHNN, CDR2 SYGVQD (reference sequence). Trimming took 0 bases from V and 1 from J, leaving 14 bases between them. This CDR3 comprises 17 residues. Here the CDR3 DNA reads TGCGCCAGCAGTGAGTCGTACGGCGGGGTCGGCACAGATACGCAGTATTTT. Translating gives CASSESYGGVGTDTQYF.

This chain's CDR3 is CASSLTVGETRGAFF. CDR3 DNA sequence: TGTGCCAGCAGCTTAACCGTAGGGGAGACGCGTGGAGCTTTCTTT. The rearrangement links TRBV7-9 to TRBJ1-1, with a weak D call TRBD1 (5 bases). Trimming stripped 2 bases from V and 10 bases from J, with 20 bases between. The CDR3 runs to 15 residues. Germline-derived CDR1 and CDR2 are SEHNR and FQNEAQ (reference sequence).

This clonotype has just a few counts. The chain has TRBV5-6 and TRBJ2-5; TRBD1 matches at 7 bases. After removal of 1 base from V and 5 bases from J, the junction contained 8 bases not matched to a gene. Germline V gives CDR1 SGHDT, CDR2 YYEEEE. The CDR3 is 15 amino acids. CDR3 sequence: CASSLLSGGVETQYF. The CDR3 DNA sequence: TGTGCCAGCAGCTTGTTGTCAGGGGGAGTTGAGACCCAGTACTTC.

V is TRBV28 and J is TRBJ1-5; 8 bases align to TRBD1. The J segment lost 7 bases and the V segment lost 6 bases, leaving 5 bases of the junction unmatched. This CDR3 comprises 13 residues. Germline CDR1 is MDHEN and CDR2 is SYDVKM. CDR3 nucleotides: TGTGCCAGCAGCCTAGGACAGGGCCAGCCCCAGCATTTT. Translated, it gives CASSLGQGQPQHF.

The chain carries TRBV4-1 and TRBJ1-5; D uncertain. The germline V gene has CDR1 MGHRA and CDR2 YSYEKL. V lost 5 bases, J lost 7 bases, and 3 bases lay in between. The length of the CDR3 is 10 residues. The CDR3 protein is CASSSQPQHF. As DNA, the CDR3 is TGCGCCAGCAGCAGCCAGCCCCAGCATTTT.

In its sample, this clonotype was seen many times. The chain carries TRBV12-3 or TRBV12-4 and TRBJ1-2; the D is unclear. Trimming removed 5 bases at V and 4 bases at J, with 5 bases between. CDR3 size: 11 residues. For the CDR3, the DNA is TGTGCCAGCAGTACCGCCTATGGCTACACCTTC. Its translation is CASSTAYGYTF.

This clonotype was seen ten or more times. The chain links TRBV7-2 to TRBJ2-7; D not certain. This CDR3 has 15 residues. Germline CDR1 SGHTA, CDR2 FQGNSA. V was trimmed by 5 bases and J by 0 bases, leaving 14 bases between them. The chain's CDR3 is CASSLPLYSSYEQYF. The DNA for the CDR3 is TGTGCCAGCAGCCTACCCTTATATAGCTCCTACGAGCAGTACTTC.

A few counts support this clonotype. The rearrangement links TRBV6-4 to TRBJ2-7; D remains ambiguous. The V gene's germline CDR1 is MRHNA and CDR2 SNTAGT. V was cut by 2 bases and J by 0 bases, with 5 bases left in between. The CDR3 has 13 residues. In DNA form, the CDR3 reads TGTGCCAGCAGTGACCTCAGCTCCTACGAGCAGTACTTC. Translated: CASSDLSSYEQYF.

This sequence joins TRBV2 and TRBJ2-5, with 10 positions matching TRBD2. The CDR3 is 13 residues long. CDR1 is SNHLY and CDR2 is FYNNEI in the germline V gene. J was trimmed by 3 bases and V by 7 bases; bases with no gene match: 2. CDR3 residues: CASISGREETQYF. The CDR3 DNA follows: TGTGCCAGCATCAGCGGGAGGGAAGAGACCCAGTACTTC.

J is TRBJ2-5 and V is TRBV24-1; 12 nucleotides agree with TRBD2. V lost 10 bases to trimming and J lost 2 bases; unmatched junction nucleotides: 4. The CDR3 contains 14 residues. CDR1 is KGHDR, CDR2 SFDVKD, per germline. The CDR3 DNA sequence: TGTGCCACAGGGACTAGCGGGTTTCAAGAGACCCAGTACTTC. Its translation is CATGTSGFQETQYF.